These T cell receptor beta chains were read from a single sample in a study of cytomegalovirus exposure and HLA in healthy donors. Produced via immunoSEQ multiplex PCR; TCRdb's table is partial and in-frame only. The sample consists of some 150,000 clones, about three quarters of them appearing once. The material sequenced was PBMCs. These receptor sequences come from a man aged 35-49 years in good health and CMV-seropositive. Each CDR3 is given with its conserved first and last residue. D genes are given only for firm matches. The size entry is marked missing in some rows and otherwise reads once, few, many or a size class.

abundance	v_gene	d_gene	j_gene	len	CDR3nt	CDR3aa
few	TRBV21-1	-	TRBJ1-5	22	TGTGCCAGCAGCAAAAGATCTGGGGGACAGGTCAAAGGGAGATATAGCAATCAGCCCCAGCATTTT	CASSKRSGGQVKGRYSNQPQHF
-	TRBV30	-	TRBJ2-7	12	TGTGCCTGGAGTCAACAGAACTACGAGCAGTACTTC	CAWSQQNYEQYF
-	TRBV6-5	-	TRBJ2-2	14	TGTGCCAGCAGTTACTCGACAGACACCGGGGAGCTGTTTTTT	CASSYSTDTGELFF
-	TRBV7-9	-	TRBJ1-2	14	TGTTCCAGCAGCTTAGCGACACCTAACTATGGCTACACCTTC	CSSSLATPNYGYTF
-	TRBV9	-	TRBJ1-5	15	TGTGCCAGCAGCCCTCAGCCTGGGGCCGATCAGCCCCAGCATTTT	CASSPQPGADQPQHF
-	TRBV7-2	-	TRBJ2-7	14	TGTGCCAGCAGCTTAGCGCGGGATCTCTACGAGCAGTACTTC	CASSLARDLYEQYF
-	TRBV9	-	TRBJ1-2	16	TGTGCCAGCAGCGTAGTTCCAGGGAGGGCTAACTATGGCTACACCTTC	CASSVVPGRANYGYTF
-	TRBV5-1	TRBD1	TRBJ2-5	15	TGCGCCAGCAGCTTGCTAGGGACAGGGGCAGAGACCCAGTACTTC	CASSLLGTGAETQYF
-	TRBV29-1	-	TRBJ2-7	13	TGCAGCGTTGTGAGCGGTTTCTCCTACGAGCAGTACTTC	CSVVSGFSYEQYF
-	TRBV12-2	-	TRBJ2-7	16	TGTGCAAGTCGCTTCCAGGTCCTCAGGATCTTCTACGAGCAGTACTTC	CASRFQVLRIFYEQYF
-	TRBV6-6	TRBD1	TRBJ1-1	15	TGTGCCAGCAGTTTGATAACAGGGGGAGGGACTGAAGCTTTCTTT	CASSLITGGGTEAFF
-	TRBV29-1	TRBD1	TRBJ1-2	17	TGCAGCGTTGAACGTCCCGAGGGACAGGGGACCCAATATGGCTACACCTTC	CSVERPEGQGTQYGYTF
-	TRBV5-1	TRBD1	TRBJ2-2	14	TGCGCCAGCAGATGGGACAGGGTCGACGGGGAGCTGTTTTTT	CASRWDRVDGELFF
-	TRBV11-2	TRBD1	TRBJ2-1	15	TGTGCCAGCAGCCCCGGGACAGGGGTAGACAATGAGCAGTTCTTC	CASSPGTGVDNEQFF
-	TRBV7-9	TRBD2	TRBJ2-3	18	TGTGCCAGCAGCTTAGGGAGGACTAGCGGTTCTAGCACAGATACGCAGTATTTT	CASSLGRTSGSSTDTQYF